What follows describes a single T cell receptor (beta chain). What it binds is unknown. This entry comes from a study of cytomegalovirus exposure and HLA in healthy donors. Whole-study results and caveats: Being productive about 90% or about 30% of the time was typical of most TCR beta V segments in an earlier analysis. A few of the chains that were CMV-associated were confirmed in vitro to be specific for CMV antigens.

Germline V CDR1 and CDR2: SQVTM, ANQGSEA. This CDR3 is built from 13 residues. The trim removed 4 bases at V and 5 bases at J, leaving 5 bases unmatched. The primer mix had 60 Vbeta and 13 Jbeta primers. As handled by the study authors: Tens of millions of unique TCR beta chains, approximately 11 million of them shared, were counted by a later analysis. TCRdb's table, derived via immunoSEQ multiplex PCR, lists solely in-frame clones and lacks some. Clone size and V and J calls were adopted from that table, with D and trimming inferred from the DNA. This sample yields 170,000 or so clones, of which roughly 85% are seen a single time; more than 0.55% belongs to the top ten.

The receptor's source is a woman aged 35 to 49 in good health and CMV-seronegative. The J gene is TRBJ1-2, the V gene TRBV29-1; 9 bases align to TRBD1. The specimen sequenced was PBMCs. The CDR3 coding sequence is TGCAGCGTTGGCGAGACAGGGGGATATGGCTACACCTTC. This codes for CSVGETGGYGYTF.